This TCR beta chain is from a study of OX40 agonist ivuxolimab in advanced cancers. Overall study context: It was ivuxolimab, an agonistic anti-OX40 (CD134) antibody, that patients were treated with. The study gave patients intravenous ivuxolimab at 0.01 to 10 mg/kg every 2 weeks.

Concerning this clone itself: Its antigen is unknown.

The data were produced by immunoSEQ multiplex PCR, yet TCRdb's version contains in-frame clones alone and is incomplete. The sample yields some 77,000 clones, about 90% seen once. Study-level findings and limits: CD4+ and CD8+ blood T cells expanded clonally by week 6 at 0.1 to 3.0 mg/kg. Among the lowest peripheral clonal expansion occurred in 0.1-3.0 mg/kg partial responders.

Germline V lookup: CDR1 MNHEY, CDR2 SMNVEV (reference sequence). The CDR3 runs to 13 residues. This receptor was taken from an adult with an advanced solid tumor such as melanoma, head and neck, liver or kidney cancer. Source: CD4+ or CD8+ T cells sorted from blood, taken in a trial of the OX40 agonist ivuxolimab. This sequence joins TRBV27 and TRBJ2-5, with a tentative D call TRBD1 (5 bases). TRBJ2-7 explains the end of the DNA better; the J call may be wrong. The CDR3 DNA sequence: TGTGCCAGCAGTTTAGGCAGGGTTGCCGAGCAGTACTTC. This translates into CASSLGRVAEQYF.